A selection of T cell receptor beta chains follows, all from one sample in a study of blood T cell repertoires in COVID-19. The assay was immunoSEQ multiplex PCR, and TCRdb's table has in-frame clones only and misses some. The sample shows 140,000 to 150,000 clones, 88% of them seen only once. The sample was peripheral blood. Receptors originate from a woman aged 50 to 65 with acute or convalescent COVID-19. Both conserved end residues are part of each CDR3. D genes are given only for firm matches. A clone size is listed for some rows: how often the clone was seen (once, few, many), or a class if it is expanded.

clone_size | j_call | v_call | d_call | cdr3_nt | cdr3_aa
- | TRBJ2-2 | TRBV18 | TRBD1 | TGTGCCAGCTCACCACGGCCTACAGGGGACACCGGGGAGCTGTTTTTT | CASSPRPTGDTGELFF
- | TRBJ2-3 | TRBV5-1 | TRBD2 | TGCGCCAGCAGCCGACTAGCGGGGGGTGTAGATACGCAGTATTTT | CASSRLAGGVDTQYF
- | TRBJ1-2 | TRBV28 | TRBD1 | TGTGCCAGCAGTCCGGACAGGAACTATGGCTACACCTTC | CASSPDRNYGYTF
- | TRBJ2-3 | TRBV12-3/TRBV12-4 | - | TGTGCCAGCAGTTTAAGGCTAGCTGAGAGGTATTTT | CASSLRLAERYF
- | TRBJ2-2 | TRBV9 | - | TGTGCCAGCGTAGGAGAGACCGGGGAGCTGTTTTTT | CASVGETGELFF
- | TRBJ2-1 | TRBV7-9 | TRBD1 | TGTGCCAGCAGCGCCCAGGGGGTGAGCGGTAGCTCCTACAATGAGCAGTTCTTC | CASSAQGVSGSSYNEQFF
once | TRBJ1-2 | TRBV7-9 | - | TGTGCCAGCAGCTTAGTTGCCCAGGGATATGGCTACACCTTC | CASSLVAQGYGYTF
- | TRBJ2-1 | TRBV4-2 | TRBD2 | TGTGCCAGCAGCCAAGTCATACTAGCGGGAGGCAATGAGCAGTTCTTC | CASSQVILAGGNEQFF
- | TRBJ1-2 | TRBV12-3/TRBV12-4 | - | TGTGCCAGCAACTCCGTCGGACTCGGTGGCTACACCTTC | CASNSVGLGGYTF
- | TRBJ1-5 | TRBV19 | TRBD1 | TGTGCCAGTAGTATAGGGGACAGGGAACTATTCAATCAGCCCCAGCATTTT | CASSIGDRELFNQPQHF
- | TRBJ2-2 | TRBV9 | - | TGTGCCAGCAGCGTAGCTACGTTCGCGAACACCGGGGAGCTGTTTTTT | CASSVATFANTGELFF
- | TRBJ1-6 | TRBV15 | TRBD1 | TGTGCCACCAGCAGAGATCGACAGGGTAATTCACCCCTCCACTTT | CATSRDRQGNSPLHF
- | TRBJ1-2 | TRBV19 | - | TGTGCCAGTAGTATCCCCCCTACTGGCTACACCTTC | CASSIPPTGYTF
- | TRBJ1-4 | TRBV2 | - | TGTGCCAGCAGTAGAACGGCTGCGGGGAATGAAAAACTGTTTTTT | CASSRTAAGNEKLFF
- | TRBJ1-4 | TRBV5-1 | - | TGCGCCAGCAGCCCGATTCAGGCAGGTGGTGAAAAACTGTTTTTT | CASSPIQAGGEKLFF
- | TRBJ1-5 | TRBV6-5 | TRBD1 | TGTGCCAGCAGCTTCCCTGCAGGGGGTCAGCCCCAGCATTTT | CASSFPAGGQPQHF
- | TRBJ1-6 | TRBV16 | TRBD1 | TGTGCCAGCAGGGGGACAGTAAGTTCACCCCTCCACTTT | CASRGTVSSPLHF
- | TRBJ1-5 | TRBV28 | - | TGTGCCAGCACCTTAAGCAGGGAGGGTCAGCCCCAGCATTTT | CASTLSREGQPQHF
- | TRBJ1-3 | TRBV5-4 | - | TGTGCCAGCAGCTCACCCGGGTTACTCTCCGGAAACACCATATATTTT | CASSSPGLLSGNTIYF
- | TRBJ2-1 | TRBV29-1 | TRBD2 | TGCAGCGCATGGGGGGGTTACAATGAGCAGTTCTTC | CSAWGGYNEQFF
- | TRBJ1-3 | TRBV3-1/TRBV3-2 | - | TGTGCCAGCAGCCAAGGAGAGAGCTCTGGAAACACCATATATTTT | CASSQGESSGNTIYF
once | TRBJ2-7 | TRBV6-5 | TRBD1 | TGTGCCAGCAGAATGACAGGGGCCCACGAGCAGTACTTC | CASRMTGAHEQYF
- | TRBJ2-7 | TRBV5-1 | TRBD1 | TGCGCCAGCAGCTCCTCCGGGACAGGCTCCTACGAGCAGTACTTC | CASSSSGTGSYEQYF
once | TRBJ1-1 | TRBV5-6 | - | TGTGCCAGCAGCCTTGATGGGGTCTTCCAAGGACATTCGAACACTGAAGCTTTCTTT | CASSLDGVFQGHSNTEAFF
- | TRBJ1-5 | TRBV21-1 | - | TGTGCCAGCAGCAAAGAGCTACACAGGGGTAGCCATCAGCCCCAGCATTTT | CASSKELHRGSHQPQHF
- | TRBJ1-1 | TRBV15 | - | TGTGCCACCAGCGGGGGCCCGGCCCGTACTGAAGCTTTCTTT | CATSGGPARTEAFF
- | TRBJ2-5 | TRBV2 | TRBD1 | TGTGCCAGCGGACGAGACAGGGGGCGTAGAGAGACCCAGTACTTC | CASGRDRGRRETQYF
- | TRBJ2-1 | TRBV19 | TRBD2 | TGTGCCAGTAGTATTGGGACTAGCGGGATTGAGCAGTTCTTC | CASSIGTSGIEQFF
- | TRBJ1-2 | TRBV5-4 | TRBD1 | TGTGCCAGCAGCTCGGACAGGCGATCCTATGGCTACACCTTC | CASSSDRRSYGYTF
once | TRBJ2-7 | TRBV7-2 | - | TGTGCCAGCAGCTTAGCCGGGTACTCCTACGAGCAGTACTTC | CASSLAGYSYEQYF
few | TRBJ1-5 | TRBV19 | TRBD1 | TGTGCCAGTAGCTTTACAGGGGTTGGATTAGCTCAGCCCCAGCATTTT | CASSFTGVGLAQPQHF
- | TRBJ2-2 | TRBV29-1 | TRBD1 | TGCAGCGCCCGACCCATTGACAGGGCCACCGGGGAGCTGTTTTTT | CSARPIDRATGELFF
- | TRBJ1-5 | TRBV3-1/TRBV3-2 | - | TGTGCCAGCAGCCAAGCGACCGGGGGGCCCCAGCATTTT | CASSQATGGPQHF
once | TRBJ1-2 | TRBV5-1 | TRBD1 | TGCGCCAGCAGCTTGGAACAGGGGTTTGGTGGCTACACCTTC | CASSLEQGFGGYTF
- | TRBJ1-6 | TRBV27 | - | TGTGCCAGCAGTTTAGGGGCCAATTCACCCCTCCACTTT | CASSLGANSPLHF
- | TRBJ1-5 | TRBV6-5 | - | TGTGCCAGCAGTTACTCGAGGGAGGGCGGTTATCAGCCCCAGCATTTT | CASSYSREGGYQPQHF
once | TRBJ2-7 | TRBV19 | - | TGTGCCAGTAGTATAGGGGCAGGGAAGTTGAACGAGCAGTACTTC | CASSIGAGKLNEQYF
once | TRBJ1-4 | TRBV9 | - | TGTGCCAGCAGCGGCGGTGACGCCAATGAAAAACTGTTTTTT | CASSGGDANEKLFF
- | TRBJ1-3 | TRBV15 | - | TGTGCCACCAGCCCCGAGGGGGTTGGAAACACCATATATTTT | CATSPEGVGNTIYF
- | TRBJ1-5 | TRBV19 | TRBD1 | TGTGCCAGTAGTATGGCCGGGACAGGAGTCAATCAGCCCCAGCATTTT | CASSMAGTGVNQPQHF
- | TRBJ2-5 | TRBV11-1 | - | TGTGCCAGCAGCCAAAGGTCGGGGGGCGGTGAGACCCAGTACTTC | CASSQRSGGGETQYF
- | TRBJ2-1 | TRBV4-2 | TRBD2 | TGTGCCAGCAGCCATGAACCGGGACTAGTCGACGAGCAGTTCTTC | CASSHEPGLVDEQFF
- | TRBJ1-1 | TRBV10-2 | TRBD1 | TGCGCCAGCAGTGTTAACCGACAGGGGGACACTGAAGCTTTCTTT | CASSVNRQGDTEAFF
- | TRBJ1-6 | TRBV18 | TRBD1 | TGTGCCAGCTCACCCCGGACAGGGAATTCACCCCTCCACTTT | CASSPRTGNSPLHF
- | TRBJ1-1 | TRBV15 | - | TGTGCCACCAGCAGAGTCGGCAGGGGAAACACTGAAGCTTTCTTT | CATSRVGRGNTEAFF
- | TRBJ2-4 | TRBV5-6 | - | TGTGCCAGCAGCTTGGGCTACCCCATAGTCAAAAACATTCAGTACTTC | CASSLGYPIVKNIQYF
- | TRBJ2-1 | TRBV7-6 | TRBD2 | TGTGCCAGCAGACAAATGGGGCTAGCGGGAGGGTACAATGAGCAGTTCTTC | CASRQMGLAGGYNEQFF
- | TRBJ2-5 | TRBV28 | TRBD2 | TGTGCCAGCAGTTTATTAGCGGGGGGGCCGTGGGAGACCCAGTACTTC | CASSLLAGGPWETQYF
- | TRBJ1-1 | TRBV6-5 | - | TGTGCCAGCAGTTACGGGTGGGGGGTAGCTTTCTTT | CASSYGWGVAFF
- | TRBJ1-2 | TRBV5-4 | TRBD1 | TGTGCCAGCAGCCCTAGGACAGGGGCCTATGGCTACACCTTC | CASSPRTGAYGYTF